The clone carrying this TCR beta chain has only one observation. What it recognizes is unknown. Sequencing was performed with immunoSEQ multiplex PCR; in TCRdb, only in-frame clones are kept and a portion is missing. The sample includes some 76,000 clones, about 96% seen only once; the top ten take around 1.7%. The data stem from a study of T cell clonotyping in hematopoietic cell transplantation. Across the whole study: Pretransplant recipient samples were taken after cytoreduction.

Noted time point: recipient sample about 28 days before transplant, after cytoreduction. V lost 3 bases to trimming and J lost 13 bases, with 13 bases between them. There are 13 residues in the CDR3. Germline assignment: CDR1 SGHTA and CDR2 FQGTGA. Study observations and caveats: Pathologically expanded recipient clonotypes increased progressively from day 30 to day 180 as diversity fell.

This clonotype originated in a woman aged 45-60 years with acute myeloid leukemia. Some clones in this sample may be carry-over from other donors' samples. The material was peripheral blood mononuclear cells, obtained before stem cell transplant. The chain carries TRBV7-3 and TRBJ1-6; TRBD1 is a possible D gene (6 bases). CDR3 in amino acids: CASSLAGDFPLHF. The CDR3 DNA sequence: TGTGCCAGCAGCTTGGCAGGGGATTTCCCCCTCCACTTT.